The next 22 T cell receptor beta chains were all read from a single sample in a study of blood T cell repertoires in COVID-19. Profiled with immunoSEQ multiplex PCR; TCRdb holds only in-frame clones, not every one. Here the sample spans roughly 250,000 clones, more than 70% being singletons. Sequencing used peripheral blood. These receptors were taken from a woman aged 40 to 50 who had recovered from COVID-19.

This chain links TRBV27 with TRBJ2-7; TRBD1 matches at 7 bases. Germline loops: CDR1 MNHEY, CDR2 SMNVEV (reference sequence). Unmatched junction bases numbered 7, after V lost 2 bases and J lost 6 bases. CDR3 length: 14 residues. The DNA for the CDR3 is TGTGCCAGCAGTTTAGACAGGGCCCTGGGCGAGCAGTACTTC. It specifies CASSLDRALGEQYF.

The CDR3 is CASSVGNPGQGNTIYF. The DNA of the CDR3 is TGTGCCAGCAGCGTTGGGAATCCGGGACAGGGGAACACCATATATTTT. The gene calls are TRBV7-9 and TRBJ1-3; TRBD1 agrees at 10 bases. Germline assignment: CDR1 SEHNR and CDR2 FQNEAQ (reference sequence). J was trimmed by 7 bases and V by 5 bases; bases with no gene match: 11. The CDR3 covers 16 residues.

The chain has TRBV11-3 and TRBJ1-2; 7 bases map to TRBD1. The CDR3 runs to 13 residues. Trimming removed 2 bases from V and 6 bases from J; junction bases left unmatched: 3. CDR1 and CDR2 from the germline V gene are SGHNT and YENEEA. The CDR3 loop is CASSLQGVHGYTF. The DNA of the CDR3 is TGTGCCAGCAGCTTACAGGGGGTGCATGGCTACACCTTC.

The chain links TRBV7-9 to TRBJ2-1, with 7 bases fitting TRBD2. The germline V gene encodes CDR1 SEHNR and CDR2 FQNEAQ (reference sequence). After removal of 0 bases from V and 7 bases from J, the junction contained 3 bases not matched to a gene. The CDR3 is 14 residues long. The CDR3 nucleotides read TGTGCCAGCAGCTTAGCGGAGGGAGGGAATGAGCAGTTCTTC. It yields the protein CASSLAEGGNEQFF.

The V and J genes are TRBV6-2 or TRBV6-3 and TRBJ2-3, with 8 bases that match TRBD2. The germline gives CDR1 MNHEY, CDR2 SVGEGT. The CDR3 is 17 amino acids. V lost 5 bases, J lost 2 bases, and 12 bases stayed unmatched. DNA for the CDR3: TGTGCCAGCAGTATTACTTTGGCGGGGGGATACACAGATACGCAGTATTTT. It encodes CASSITLAGGYTDTQYF.

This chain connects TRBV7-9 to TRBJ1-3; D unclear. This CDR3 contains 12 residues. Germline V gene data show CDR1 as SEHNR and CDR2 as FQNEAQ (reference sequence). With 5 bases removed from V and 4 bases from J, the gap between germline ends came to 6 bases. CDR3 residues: CASSPGGNTIYF. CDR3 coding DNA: TGTGCCAGCAGCCCGGGGGGAAACACCATATATTTT.

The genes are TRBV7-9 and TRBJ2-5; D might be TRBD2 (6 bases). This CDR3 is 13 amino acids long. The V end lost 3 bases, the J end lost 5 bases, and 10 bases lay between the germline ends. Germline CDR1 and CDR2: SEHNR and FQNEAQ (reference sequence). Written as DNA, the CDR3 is TGTGCCAGCAGCTTTACAGCGGGTGAGACCCAGTACTTC. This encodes CASSFTAGETQYF.

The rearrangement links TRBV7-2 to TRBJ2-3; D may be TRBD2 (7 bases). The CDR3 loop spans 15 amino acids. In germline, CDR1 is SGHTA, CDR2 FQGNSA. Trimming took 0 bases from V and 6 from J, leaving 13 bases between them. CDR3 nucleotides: TGTGCCAGCAGCTTAGCGGGGGGGCCCGAGGATACGCAGTATTTT. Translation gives CASSLAGGPEDTQYF. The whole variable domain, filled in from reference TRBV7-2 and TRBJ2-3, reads GAGVSQSPSNKVTEKGKDVELRCDPISGHTALYWYRQSLGQGLEFLIYFQGNSAPDKSGLPSDRFSAERTGGSVSTLTIQRTQQEDSAVYLCASSLAGGPEDTQYFGPGTRLTVL.

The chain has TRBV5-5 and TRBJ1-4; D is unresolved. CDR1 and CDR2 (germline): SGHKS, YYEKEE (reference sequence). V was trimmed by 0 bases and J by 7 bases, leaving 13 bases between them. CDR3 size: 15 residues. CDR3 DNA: TGTGCCAGCAGCTTGGGAAGAGGGTTAGGTGAAAAACTGTTTTTT. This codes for CASSLGRGLGEKLFF.

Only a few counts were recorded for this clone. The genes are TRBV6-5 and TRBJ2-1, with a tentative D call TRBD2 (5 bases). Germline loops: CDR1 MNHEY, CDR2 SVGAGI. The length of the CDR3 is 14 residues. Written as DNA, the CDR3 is TGTGCGTGCGGACGGGCGAATGGAGGCGGTGAGCAGTTCTTC. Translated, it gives CACGRANGGGEQFF.

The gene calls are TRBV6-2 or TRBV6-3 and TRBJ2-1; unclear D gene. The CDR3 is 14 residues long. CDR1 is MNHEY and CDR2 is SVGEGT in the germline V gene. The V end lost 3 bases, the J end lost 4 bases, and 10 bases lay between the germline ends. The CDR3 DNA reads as TGTGCCAGCAGTTATCTTCCCGGGTACAATGAGCAGTTCTTC. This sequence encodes CASSYLPGYNEQFF.

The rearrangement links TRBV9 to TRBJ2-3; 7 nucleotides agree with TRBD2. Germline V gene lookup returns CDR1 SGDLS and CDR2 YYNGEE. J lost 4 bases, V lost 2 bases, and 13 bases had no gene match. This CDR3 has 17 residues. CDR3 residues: CASSVLAVTISADTQYF. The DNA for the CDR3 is TGTGCCAGCAGCGTCCTAGCGGTTACCATCAGTGCAGATACGCAGTATTTT.

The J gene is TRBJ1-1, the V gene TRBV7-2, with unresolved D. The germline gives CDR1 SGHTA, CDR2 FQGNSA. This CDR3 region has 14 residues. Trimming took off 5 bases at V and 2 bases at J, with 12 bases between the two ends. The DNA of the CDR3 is TGTGCCAGCAGCCCTCATAGAGGAAACACTGAAGCTTTCTTT. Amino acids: CASSPHRGNTEAFF.

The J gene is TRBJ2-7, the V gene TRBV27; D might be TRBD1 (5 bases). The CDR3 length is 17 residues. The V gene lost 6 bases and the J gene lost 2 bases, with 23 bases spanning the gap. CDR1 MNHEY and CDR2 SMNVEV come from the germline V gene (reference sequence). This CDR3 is CASSSLIGSDSPYEQYF. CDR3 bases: TGTGCCAGCAGCAGTTTAATTGGGTCTGACAGCCCCTACGAGCAGTACTTC.

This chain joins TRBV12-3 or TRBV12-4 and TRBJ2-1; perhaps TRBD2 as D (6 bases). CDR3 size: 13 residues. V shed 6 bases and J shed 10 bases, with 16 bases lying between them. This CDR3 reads CASRVSGTQEQFF. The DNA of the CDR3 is TGTGCCAGCAGAGTTTCCGGGACTCAAGAGCAGTTCTTC.

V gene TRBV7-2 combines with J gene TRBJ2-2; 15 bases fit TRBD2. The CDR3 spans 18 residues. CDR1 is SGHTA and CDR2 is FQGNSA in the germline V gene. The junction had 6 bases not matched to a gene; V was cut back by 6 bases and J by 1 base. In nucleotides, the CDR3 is TGTGCCAGCAGGGGGGGACTAGCGGGAGGATTGAACACCGGGGAGCTGTTTTTT. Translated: CASRGGLAGGLNTGELFF.

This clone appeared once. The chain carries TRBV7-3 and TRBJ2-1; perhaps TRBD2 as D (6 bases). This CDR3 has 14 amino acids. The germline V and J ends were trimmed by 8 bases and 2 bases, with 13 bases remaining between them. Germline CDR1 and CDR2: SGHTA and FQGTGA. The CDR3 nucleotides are TGTGCCAGCGCCCGGGACTGGACCTACAATGAGCAGTTCTTC. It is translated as CASARDWTYNEQFF.

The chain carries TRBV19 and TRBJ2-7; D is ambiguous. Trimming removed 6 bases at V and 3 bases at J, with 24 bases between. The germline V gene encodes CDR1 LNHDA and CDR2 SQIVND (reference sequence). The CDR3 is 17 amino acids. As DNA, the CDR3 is TGTGCCAGTAGCCCTTCCCCACGAAACTTACAGATCTACGAGCAGTACTTC. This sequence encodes CASSPSPRNLQIYEQYF.

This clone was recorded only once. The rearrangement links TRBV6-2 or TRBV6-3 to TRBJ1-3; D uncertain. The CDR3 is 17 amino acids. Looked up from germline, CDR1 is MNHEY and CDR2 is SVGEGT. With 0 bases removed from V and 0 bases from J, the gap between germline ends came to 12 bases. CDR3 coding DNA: TGTGCCAGCAGTTACTCGCCTGTAGCAGTCTCTGGAAACACCATATATTTT. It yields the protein CASSYSPVAVSGNTIYF.

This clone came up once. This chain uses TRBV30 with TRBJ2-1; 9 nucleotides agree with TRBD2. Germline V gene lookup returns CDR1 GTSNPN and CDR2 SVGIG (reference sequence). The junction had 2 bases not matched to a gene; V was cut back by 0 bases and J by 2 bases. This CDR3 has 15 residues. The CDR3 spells CAWSVLAGTYNEQFF. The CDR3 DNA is TGTGCCTGGAGTGTTCTAGCGGGAACCTACAATGAGCAGTTCTTC.

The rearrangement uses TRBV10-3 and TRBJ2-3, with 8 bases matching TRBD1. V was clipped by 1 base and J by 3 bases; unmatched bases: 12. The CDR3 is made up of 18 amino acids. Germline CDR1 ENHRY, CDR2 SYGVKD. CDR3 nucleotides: TGTGCCATCAGTGAGTTTTTATCGGACAGGGAGGAGACAGATACGCAGTATTTT. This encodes CAISEFLSDREETDTQYF.

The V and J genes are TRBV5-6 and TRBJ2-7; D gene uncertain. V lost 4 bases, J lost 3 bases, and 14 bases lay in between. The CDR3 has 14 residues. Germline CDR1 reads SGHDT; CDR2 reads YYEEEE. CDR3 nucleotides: TGTGCCAGCAGCCCGAACCACATTCACTACGAGCAGTACTTC. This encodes CASSPNHIHYEQYF.